These 20 T cell receptor beta chains were all obtained from the same sample, sequenced in a study of radiation and T cells in renal cell carcinoma. The time point was: blood 2 weeks post-SBRT. Treatment described: 15 Gy SBRT to primary tumor, nephrectomy 4 weeks later. Repertoires were generated with immunoSEQ multiplex PCR, while TCRdb's copy carries only in-frame clones and drops some. In the table there are some 120,000 clones, around 81% of which are singletons. The specimen comprised blood, sampled from a patient whose treatment included radiotherapy and nephrectomy. These receptors came from a man aged 50 or older with renal cell carcinoma.

This chain joins TRBV9 and TRBJ1-5; no clear D. Germline V CDR1 and CDR2: SGDLS, YYNGEE. Trimming left V 0 bases short and J 0 bases short, with 10 bases between. The CDR3 is made up of 16 amino acids. The CDR3, as DNA: TGTGCCAGCAGCGTAGGCCCAGGTTATAGCAATCAGCCCCAGCATTTT. This sequence encodes CASSVGPGYSNQPQHF. The entire variable domain, with the rest obtained from reference TRBV9 and TRBJ1-5, is as follows: DSGVTQTPKHLITATGQRVTLRCSPRSGDLSVYWYQQSLDQGLQFLIQYYNGEERAKGNILERFSAQQFPDLHSELNLSSLELGDSALYFCASSVGPGYSNQPQHFGDGTRLSIL.

The chain links TRBV10-3 to TRBJ2-5; TRBD2 aligns across 7 bases. CDR1 ENHRY and CDR2 SYGVKD come from the germline V gene. This CDR3 is 14 amino acids long. Trimming removed 0 bases from V and 3 bases from J; junction bases left unmatched: 1. CDR3: CAISESGGEETQYF. The CDR3 DNA follows: TGTGCCATCAGTGAGTCGGGGGGGGAAGAGACCCAGTACTTC.

The rearrangement joins TRBV19 to TRBJ2-5; D remains unclear. CDR1 and CDR2 from the germline V gene are LNHDA and SQIVND (reference sequence). Trimming removed 6 bases from V and 2 bases from J, with 13 bases in between. CDR3 size: 14 residues. CDR3 sequence (DNA): TGTGCCAGTAGCTTAGACTCGCTGCAAGAGACCCAGTACTTC. Translating gives CASSLDSLQETQYF.

The gene calls are TRBV23-1 and TRBJ2-5; D is ambiguous. TRBV23-1 has ORF status, its function being uncertain. Trimming took off 0 bases at V and 6 bases at J, with 11 bases between the two ends. The CDR3 is 14 amino acids. For the CDR3, the DNA is TGCGCCAGCAGTCAATCGCGCAGGTTTAAGACCCAGTACTTC. Translating gives CASSQSRRFKTQYF.

The CDR3 DNA reads TGCGCCAGCAGCTTCGCCTGGGGGCAAGAGACCCAGTACTTC. The encoded protein is CASSFAWGQETQYF. V and J are TRBV5-1 and TRBJ2-5; D might be TRBD1 or TRBD2, each matching 5 bases. V was trimmed by 2 bases and J by 2 bases, leaving 10 bases between them. Germline V gene data show CDR1 as SGHRS and CDR2 as YFSETQ. This CDR3 has 14 amino acids.

The J gene is TRBJ2-3, the V gene TRBV2, with D possibly matching TRBD2 (5 bases). The length of the CDR3 is 13 residues. Trimming pared 6 bases from V and 4 bases from J, leaving 11 bases between. Per germline, CDR1 SNHLY and CDR2 FYNNEI. CDR3 region: CASRRADSDTQYF. The CDR3 region has the DNA TGTGCCAGCAGGCGAGCGGACTCAGATACGCAGTATTTT. Using reference TRBV2 and TRBJ2-3 for the parts outside the CDR3, the full variable domain is EPEVTQTPSHQVTQMGQEVILRCVPISNHLYFYWYRQILGQKVEFLVSFYNNEISEKSEIFDDQFSVERPDGSNFTLKIRSTKLEDSAMYFCASRRADSDTQYFGPGTRLTVL.

The J gene is TRBJ1-2, the V gene TRBV5-5; 7 bases map to TRBD1. CDR1 is SGHKS, CDR2 YYEKEE, per germline (reference sequence). V shed 4 bases and J 6 bases; nucleotides not matched to a gene: 12. The CDR3 length is 15 residues. The CDR3 region has the DNA TGTGCCAGCAGCCCCTCAAGACAGGGCTGGGATGGCTACACCTTC. It translates to CASSPSRQGWDGYTF.

This sequence joins TRBV27 and TRBJ2-3; 10 bases match TRBD2. CDR1 is MNHEY and CDR2 is SMNVEV in the germline V gene (reference sequence). After removal of 4 bases from V and 2 bases from J, the junction contained 6 bases not matched to a gene. This CDR3 is built from 16 residues. Written as DNA, the CDR3 is TGTGCCAGCAGTTCCCGGACTAGCGGCCCCACAGATACGCAGTATTTT. Its translation is CASSSRTSGPTDTQYF.

V gene TRBV2 combines with J gene TRBJ1-4; no clear D. This CDR3 is built from 13 residues. V lost 6 bases and J lost 4, with 9 bases in between. CDR1 SNHLY and CDR2 FYNNEI come from the germline V gene. This CDR3 is CASRGGVNEKLFF. The CDR3 DNA is TGTGCCAGCAGAGGCGGCGTTAATGAAAAACTGTTTTTT.

The chain links TRBV19 to TRBJ2-5; weak D call: TRBD1 (7 bases). This CDR3 has 15 amino acids. The germline V and J ends were trimmed by 3 bases and 2 bases, with 13 bases remaining between them. The V gene's germline CDR1 is LNHDA and CDR2 SQIVND (reference sequence). CDR3 in DNA: TGTGCCAGTAGTATCCAGGGGGGTGGGCAAGAGACCCAGTACTTC. Its translation: CASSIQGGGQETQYF.

This chain uses TRBV27 with TRBJ2-7; D is unclear. The CDR3 runs 14 residues. CDR1 MNHEY and CDR2 SMNVEV come from the germline V gene (reference sequence). V lost 2 bases and J lost 0, with 8 bases in between. CDR3 nucleotide sequence: TGTGCCAGCAGTTTAAACCCCGTCTCCTACGAGCAGTACTTC. Amino acids: CASSLNPVSYEQYF.

The gene calls are TRBV29-1 and TRBJ2-1, with a tentative D call TRBD1 (5 bases). Between the trimmed V and J ends, which lost 8 bases and 7 bases, there was a span of 9 bases. In germline, CDR1 is SQVTM, CDR2 ANQGSEA. The CDR3 sequence is 10 residues long. CDR3 amino acids: CSTRQNEQFF. The CDR3 coding sequence is TGCAGCACGCGACAGAATGAGCAGTTCTTC.

The gene calls are TRBV30 and TRBJ1-2, with TRBD1 identical over 9 bases. With 4 bases clipped from V and 8 bases from J, the junction kept 5 bases outside the gene matches. The CDR3 totals 12 residues. Germline CDR1 reads GTSNPN; CDR2 reads SVGIG (reference sequence). The chain's CDR3 is CAWTTGGLGYTF. DNA of the CDR3: TGTGCCTGGACGACAGGGGGGTTGGGCTACACCTTC. The variable domain in full, completed from reference TRBV30 and TRBJ1-2, reads SQTIHQWPATLVQPVGSPLSLECTVEGTSNPNLYWYRQAAGRGLQLLFYSVGIGQISSEVPQNLSASRPQDRQFILSSKKLLLSDSGFYLCAWTTGGLGYTFGSGTRLTVV.

V usage is TRBV2 and J usage is TRBJ1-4, with 8 bases lining up with TRBD1. The CDR3 sequence is 14 residues long. Germline V gene sequence: CDR1 SNHLY, CDR2 FYNNEI. V lost 6 bases, J lost 7 bases, and 7 bases stayed unmatched. In DNA form, the CDR3 reads TGTGCCAGCAGGAATGACAGGGGCCCTGAAAAACTGTTTTTT. Translation gives CASRNDRGPEKLFF. The variable domain in full, completed from reference TRBV2 and TRBJ1-4, reads EPEVTQTPSHQVTQMGQEVILRCVPISNHLYFYWYRQILGQKVEFLVSFYNNEISEKSEIFDDQFSVERPDGSNFTLKIRSTKLEDSAMYFCASRNDRGPEKLFFGSGTQLSVL.

The V gene is TRBV10-1, the J gene TRBJ2-4; 9 bases agree with TRBD1. The junction had 7 bases not matched to a gene; V was cut back by 5 bases and J by 5 bases. The V gene's germline CDR1 is WNHNN and CDR2 SYGVQD (reference sequence). The CDR3 is 15 amino acids. The CDR3 sequence: CASSLAWDRENIQYF. As DNA, the CDR3 is TGCGCCAGCAGTCTTGCTTGGGACAGGGAAAACATTCAGTACTTC.

CDR3 bases: TGTGCCAGCAGTTATGGTTGGGGACTCACCTACGAGCAGTACTTC. It is translated as CASSYGWGLTYEQYF. The chain joins TRBV6-6 to TRBJ2-7, with D possibly matching TRBD2 (6 bases). V dropped 3 bases and J dropped 2 bases, with 14 bases sitting between them. This CDR3 has 15 residues. Germline loops: CDR1 MNHNY, CDR2 SVGAGI (reference sequence).

This clone came up a few times. The chain links TRBV5-1 to TRBJ2-5, with D unresolved. V was trimmed by 4 bases and J by 2 bases, leaving 9 bases between them. The CDR3 spans 13 residues. Looked up from germline, CDR1 is SGHRS and CDR2 is YFSETQ. The CDR3: CASSQQAQETQYF. The CDR3 DNA follows: TGCGCCAGCAGCCAGCAGGCACAAGAGACCCAGTACTTC.

DNA for the CDR3: TGTGCCAGCCACGACTTCCAGGGGAACTATGGCTACACCTTC. This translates into CASHDFQGNYGYTF. V usage is TRBV18 and J usage is TRBJ1-2; D perhaps matches TRBD1 (6 bases). V was cut by 8 bases and J by 2 bases, with 15 bases left in between. Germline CDR1 KGHSH, CDR2 LQKENI. CDR3 length: 14 residues. Variable domain in full (rest from reference TRBV18 and TRBJ1-2): NAGVMQNPRHLVRRRGQEARLRCSPMKGHSHVYWYRQLPEEGLKFMVYLQKENIIDESGMPKERFSAEFPKEGPSILRIQQVVRGDSAAYFCASHDFQGNYGYTFGSGTRLTVV.

J is TRBJ1-5 and V is TRBV5-8, with D perhaps TRBD1 (5 bases). CDR3 length: 15 amino acids. V was cut by 0 bases and J by 0 bases, with 7 bases left in between. Per the germline V gene, CDR1 is SGHTS and CDR2 is YDEGEE. CDR3 nucleotide sequence: TGTGCCAGCAGCTTGGGGACACATAGCAATCAGCCCCAGCATTTT. Translation: CASSLGTHSNQPQHF.

V gene TRBV19 combines with J gene TRBJ2-7; D is ambiguous. Trimming took off 1 base at V and 3 bases at J, with 7 bases between the two ends. Germline loops: CDR1 LNHDA, CDR2 SQIVND (reference sequence). CDR3 length equals 13 residues. Here the CDR3 DNA reads TGTGCCAGTAGTATAGTGGGCGGCTACGAGCAGTACTTC. Protein product: CASSIVGGYEQYF.